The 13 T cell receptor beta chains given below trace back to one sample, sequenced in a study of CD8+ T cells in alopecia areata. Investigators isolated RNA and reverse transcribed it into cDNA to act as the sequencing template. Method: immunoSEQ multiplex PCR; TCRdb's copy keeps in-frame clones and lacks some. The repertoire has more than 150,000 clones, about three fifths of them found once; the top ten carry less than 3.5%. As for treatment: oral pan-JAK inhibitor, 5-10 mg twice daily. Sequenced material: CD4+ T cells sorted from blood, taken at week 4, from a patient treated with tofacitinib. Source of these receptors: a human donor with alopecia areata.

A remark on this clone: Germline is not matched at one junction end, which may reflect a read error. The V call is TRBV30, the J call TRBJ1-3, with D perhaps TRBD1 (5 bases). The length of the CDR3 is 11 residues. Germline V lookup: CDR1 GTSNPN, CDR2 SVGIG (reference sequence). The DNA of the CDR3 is TGTGCCTGGAGTAGGGCAGGCGGGGCGGATTTT. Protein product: CAWSRAGGADF.

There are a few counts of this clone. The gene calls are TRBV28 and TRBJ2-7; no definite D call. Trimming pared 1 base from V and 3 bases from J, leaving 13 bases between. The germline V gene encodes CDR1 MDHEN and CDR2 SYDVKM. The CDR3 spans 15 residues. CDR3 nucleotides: TGTGCCAGCAGTTTATTCCTATTTTGGGGCTACGAGCAGTACTTC. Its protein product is CASSLFLFWGYEQYF.

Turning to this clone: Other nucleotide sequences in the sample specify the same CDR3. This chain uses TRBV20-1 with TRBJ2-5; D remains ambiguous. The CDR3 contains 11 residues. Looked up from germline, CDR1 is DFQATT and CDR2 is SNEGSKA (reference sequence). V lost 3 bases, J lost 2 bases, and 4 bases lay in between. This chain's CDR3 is CSARAQETQYF. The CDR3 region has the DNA TGCAGTGCTAGGGCTCAAGAGACCCAGTACTTC.

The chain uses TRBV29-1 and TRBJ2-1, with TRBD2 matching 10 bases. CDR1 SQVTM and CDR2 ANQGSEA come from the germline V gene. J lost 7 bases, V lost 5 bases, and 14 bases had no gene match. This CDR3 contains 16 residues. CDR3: CSVNGGLAGATNEQFF. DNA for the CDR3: TGCAGCGTTAATGGGGGCCTAGCGGGGGCCACGAATGAGCAGTTCTTC.

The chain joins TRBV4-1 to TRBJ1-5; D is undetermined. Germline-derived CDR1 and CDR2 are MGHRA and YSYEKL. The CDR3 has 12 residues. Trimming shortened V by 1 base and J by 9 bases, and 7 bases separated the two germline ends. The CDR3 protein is CASSQVSGPQHF. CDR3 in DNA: TGCGCCAGCAGCCAAGTCTCAGGGCCCCAGCATTTT.

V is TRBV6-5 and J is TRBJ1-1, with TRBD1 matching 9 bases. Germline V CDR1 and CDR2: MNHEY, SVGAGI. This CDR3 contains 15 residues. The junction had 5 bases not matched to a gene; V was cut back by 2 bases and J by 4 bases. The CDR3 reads CASSYGGQGSTEAFF. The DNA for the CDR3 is TGTGCCAGCAGTTACGGAGGACAGGGGTCCACTGAAGCTTTCTTT.

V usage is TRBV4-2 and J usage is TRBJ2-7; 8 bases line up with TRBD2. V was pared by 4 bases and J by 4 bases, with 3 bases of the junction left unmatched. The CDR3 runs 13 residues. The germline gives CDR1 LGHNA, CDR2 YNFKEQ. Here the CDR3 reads CASSPASGYEQYF. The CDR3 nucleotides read TGTGCCAGCAGCCCTGCTAGCGGGTACGAGCAGTACTTC.

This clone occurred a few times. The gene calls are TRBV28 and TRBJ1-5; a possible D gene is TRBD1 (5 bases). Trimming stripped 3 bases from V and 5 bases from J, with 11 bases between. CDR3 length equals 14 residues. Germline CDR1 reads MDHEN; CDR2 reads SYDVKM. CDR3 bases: TGTGCCAGCAGTTTTGACAGCGACCATCAGCCCCAGCATTTT. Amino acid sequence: CASSFDSDHQPQHF.

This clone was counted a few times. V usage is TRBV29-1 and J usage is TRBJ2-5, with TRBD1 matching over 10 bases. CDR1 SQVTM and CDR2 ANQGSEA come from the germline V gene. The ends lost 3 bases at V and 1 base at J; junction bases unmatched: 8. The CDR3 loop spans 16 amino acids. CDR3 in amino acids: CSVDAPGQGLQETQYF. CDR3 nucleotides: TGCAGCGTTGACGCCCCGGGACAGGGGCTCCAAGAGACCCAGTACTTC.

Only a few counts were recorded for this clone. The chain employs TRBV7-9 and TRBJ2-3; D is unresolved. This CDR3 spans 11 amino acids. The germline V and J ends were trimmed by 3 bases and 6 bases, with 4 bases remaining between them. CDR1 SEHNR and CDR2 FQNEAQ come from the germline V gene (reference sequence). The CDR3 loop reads CASSFADTQYF. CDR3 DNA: TGTGCCAGCAGCTTCGCCGATACGCAGTATTTT.

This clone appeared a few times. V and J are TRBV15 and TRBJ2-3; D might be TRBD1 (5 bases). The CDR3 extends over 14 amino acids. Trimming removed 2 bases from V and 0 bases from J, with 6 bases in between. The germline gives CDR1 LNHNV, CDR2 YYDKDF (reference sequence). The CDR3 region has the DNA TGTGCCACCAGCAGAAAGGGGAGCACAGATACGCAGTATTTT. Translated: CATSRKGSTDTQYF.

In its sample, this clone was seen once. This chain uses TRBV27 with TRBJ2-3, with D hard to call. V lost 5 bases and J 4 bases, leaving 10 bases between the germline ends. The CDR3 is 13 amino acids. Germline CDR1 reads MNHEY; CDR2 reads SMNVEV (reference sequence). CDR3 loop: CASSLYAPDTQYF. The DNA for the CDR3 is TGTGCCAGCAGTCTCTACGCGCCAGATACGCAGTATTTT.

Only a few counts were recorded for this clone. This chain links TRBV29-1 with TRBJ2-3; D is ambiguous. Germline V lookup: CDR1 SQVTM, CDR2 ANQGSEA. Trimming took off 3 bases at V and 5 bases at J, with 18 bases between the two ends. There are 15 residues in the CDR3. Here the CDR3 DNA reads TGCAGCGTTGACATTCGAACTAAGAATCAAGATACGCAGTATTTT. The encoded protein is CSVDIRTKNQDTQYF.